The T cell receptor beta chain under discussion was sequenced for a study of long-term antiretroviral therapy in people with HIV. Overall study: Collection dates of the earliest samples fall about a decade before the 2015 immediate-ART recommendation. General study points: Controls exceeded HIV repertoires in CDR3 length range. Data on ART adherence, viral resistance or therapy changes were unavailable.

Details on this clone: The antigen is undetermined.

The CDR3 is 13 amino acids. Trimming stripped 5 bases from V and 10 bases from J, with 12 bases between. Germline V gene sequence: CDR1 SGHTA, CDR2 FQGNSA. At survey level, the immunoSEQ assay was run in its v3.0 version. Measured with immunoSEQ multiplex PCR; TCRdb has only the in-frame clones, and not every one. The sample holds some 30,000 clones, approximately 85% seen once. In the United States, treatment was given to all participants with HIV. The clonotype was recovered from a man between 18 and 35 years old with HIV. The chain joins TRBV7-2 to TRBJ1-6; TRBD1 might be the D (5 bases). This specimen consisted of unsorted PBMCs, obtained about 3.3 years after starting antiretroviral therapy. CDR3 in amino acids: CASSLSGPSPLHF. The CDR3, as DNA: TGTGCCAGCAGCCTCTCGGGACCGTCACCCCTCCACTTT. The whole variable domain, remainder taken from reference TRBV7-2 and TRBJ1-6, is GAGVSQSPSNKVTEKGKDVELRCDPISGHTALYWYRQSLGQGLEFLIYFQGNSAPDKSGLPSDRFSAERTGGSVSTLTIQRTQQEDSAVYLCASSLSGPSPLHFGNGTRLTVT.